Following are 12 T cell receptor beta chains from one sample sequenced in a study of cytomegalovirus exposure and HLA in healthy donors. Primers for the PCR totalled 60 Vbeta and 13 Jbeta. Assay used: immunoSEQ multiplex PCR; TCRdb lists only in-frame clones, some missing. The table lists 150,000 to 200,000 clones, 77% of them singletons. Sequencing was carried out using PBMCs. The receptors come from a woman aged 25 to 39 in good health and CMV-seronegative.

The chain carries TRBV29-1 and TRBJ2-3; 10 nucleotides line up with TRBD2. With V trimmed by 3 bases and J by 2 bases, 8 bases remained unmatched. The germline CDR1 and CDR2 sequences are SQVTM and ANQGSEA. The CDR3 length is 16 residues. The CDR3 DNA sequence: TGCAGCGTTGACGGTTCTAGCGGGGGACCCACAGATACGCAGTATTTT. Protein: CSVDGSSGGPTDTQYF.

The V call is TRBV4-3, the J call TRBJ1-2; D remains unclear. There are 15 residues in the CDR3. V was trimmed by 0 bases and J by 5 bases, leaving 13 bases between them. Germline V gene data show CDR1 as LGHNA and CDR2 as YSLEER. As DNA, the CDR3 is TGCGCCAGCAGCCAAGAAGTGGGCAGGCGATATGGCTACACCTTC. This gives the protein CASSQEVGRRYGYTF.

The V and J genes are TRBV13 and TRBJ1-3; unclear D gene. Germline lookup yields CDR1 PRHDT and CDR2 FYEKMQ (reference sequence). The CDR3 is made up of 14 amino acids. Trimming left V 4 bases short and J 0 bases short, with 7 bases between. The CDR3 loop is CASSSGDSGNTIYF. The CDR3 DNA follows: TGTGCCAGCAGCTCTGGAGACTCTGGAAACACCATATATTTT.

V usage is TRBV19 and J usage is TRBJ2-1; a possible D gene is TRBD1 (6 bases). The CDR3 spans 15 residues. Germline V gene sequence: CDR1 LNHDA, CDR2 SQIVND (reference sequence). The V end lost 6 bases, the J end lost 7 bases, and 19 bases lay between the germline ends. The CDR3 DNA reads TGTGCCAGTAGCCCCGGGACAAGGGGACCGAATGAGCAGTTCTTC. Translated, it gives CASSPGTRGPNEQFF.

The sample holds a few counts of this clone. V usage is TRBV11-2 and J usage is TRBJ2-3; 7 nucleotides match TRBD1. Germline V lookup: CDR1 SGHAT, CDR2 FQNNGV. Unmatched junction bases numbered 8, after V lost 3 bases and J lost 2 bases. The CDR3 contains 16 residues. The CDR3 spells CASSLIGTAFTDTQYF. The CDR3 bases are TGTGCCAGCAGCTTGATAGGGACAGCTTTCACAGATACGCAGTATTTT.

The rearrangement links TRBV7-2 to TRBJ1-4; no clear D gene. The ends were cut back, 3 bases at V and 4 bases at J, with 6 bases in the middle. Germline-derived CDR1 and CDR2 are SGHTA and FQGNSA. The length of the CDR3 is 13 residues. The CDR3, as DNA: TGTGCCAGCAGCTTCGGTGTTAATGAAAAACTGTTTTTT. This codes for CASSFGVNEKLFF.

The chain couples TRBV12-5 to TRBJ2-3; 10 bases line up with TRBD2. This CDR3 region has 20 residues. In germline, CDR1 is LGHNT, CDR2 FRNRAP. V dropped 4 bases and J dropped 0; count of bases not matched to a gene: 16. CDR3: CASGSFPLTSGVISTDTQYF. The DNA for the CDR3 is TGTGCTAGTGGTTCCTTCCCCTTAACTAGCGGGGTGATAAGCACAGATACGCAGTATTTT.

This sequence joins TRBV5-1 and TRBJ2-1; 8 bases are a match to TRBD1. Germline V lookup: CDR1 SGHRS, CDR2 YFSETQ. Trimming cost V 0 bases and J 3 bases; bases outside gene matches: 5. CDR3 length: 16 amino acids. DNA of the CDR3: TGCGCCAGCAGCTTGGCTGCAGGGGGCAGCTACAATGAGCAGTTCTTC. Translating it yields CASSLAAGGSYNEQFF. The whole variable domain, filled in from reference TRBV5-1 and TRBJ2-1, reads KAGVTQTPRYLIKTRGQQVTLSCSPISGHRSVSWYQQTPGQGLQFLFEYFSETQRNKGNFPGRFSGRQFSNSRSEMNVSTLELGDSALYLCASSLAAGGSYNEQFFGPGTRLTVL.

This chain connects TRBV27 to TRBJ1-2; the match to TRBD1 covers 7 bases. Germline V lookup: CDR1 MNHEY, CDR2 SMNVEV (reference sequence). Trimming cost V 6 bases and J 4 bases; bases outside gene matches: 8. The CDR3 contains 14 residues. This CDR3 is CASRFTGDPYGYTF. The CDR3 DNA reads TGTGCCAGCAGGTTCACAGGGGATCCCTATGGCTACACCTTC.

The chain is built from TRBV15 and TRBJ2-6; D remains ambiguous. CDR1 and CDR2 from the germline V gene are LNHNV and YYDKDF (reference sequence). CDR3 size: 15 residues. Trimming removed 0 bases at V and 4 bases at J, with 7 bases between. CDR3 sequence (DNA): TGTGCCACCAGCAGAGATCTGTCCGGGGCCAACGTCCTGACTTTC. Its protein product is CATSRDLSGANVLTF.

CDR3 nucleotides: TGTGCCAGCAGCTTCCGACAGACGAACACCGGGGAGCTGTTTTTT. Amino acids: CASSFRQTNTGELFF. The chain links TRBV7-8 to TRBJ2-2, with D possibly matching TRBD1 (5 bases). CDR1 and CDR2 (germline): SGHVS, FQNEAQ. The CDR3 length is 15 residues. V was pared by 3 bases and J by 0 bases, with 8 bases between.

The chain joins TRBV19 to TRBJ1-2, with TRBD1 as a possible D gene (6 bases). V shed 2 bases and J shed 2 bases, with 9 bases lying between them. CDR3 length: 14 residues. In germline, CDR1 is LNHDA, CDR2 SQIVND (reference sequence). CDR3 loop: CASSIRDTNYGYTF. CDR3 in DNA: TGTGCCAGTAGTATACGGGACACCAACTATGGCTACACCTTC.